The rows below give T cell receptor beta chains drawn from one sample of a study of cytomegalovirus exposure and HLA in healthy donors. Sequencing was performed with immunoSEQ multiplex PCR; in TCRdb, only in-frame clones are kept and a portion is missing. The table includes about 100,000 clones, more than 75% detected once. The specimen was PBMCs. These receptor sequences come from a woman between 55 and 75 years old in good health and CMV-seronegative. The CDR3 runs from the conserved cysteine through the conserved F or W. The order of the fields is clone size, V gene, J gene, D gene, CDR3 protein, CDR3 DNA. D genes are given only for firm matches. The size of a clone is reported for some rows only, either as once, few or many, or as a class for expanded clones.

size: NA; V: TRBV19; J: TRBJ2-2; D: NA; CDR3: CASTPLGGENTGELFF; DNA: TGTGCCAGTACCCCCCTCGGGGGAGAGAACACCGGGGAGCTGTTTTTT
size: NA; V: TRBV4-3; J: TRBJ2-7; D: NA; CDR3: CASSQDEGRGTLPYEQYF; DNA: TGCGCCAGCAGCCAAGATGAAGGGCGGGGTACTCTACCCTACGAGCAGTACTTC
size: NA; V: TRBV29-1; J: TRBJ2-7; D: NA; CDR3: CSVRQASSYEQYF; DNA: TGCAGCGTGAGACAGGCCAGCTCCTACGAGCAGTACTTC
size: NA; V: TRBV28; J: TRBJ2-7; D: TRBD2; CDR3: CASSLGGRPHEQYF; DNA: TGTGCCAGCAGTTTAGGCGGGAGGCCCCACGAGCAGTACTTC
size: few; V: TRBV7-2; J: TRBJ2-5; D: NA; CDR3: CASSRQERETQYF; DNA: TGTGCCAGCAGCCGACAGGAAAGAGAGACCCAGTACTTC
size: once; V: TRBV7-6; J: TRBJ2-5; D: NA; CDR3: CASSSPGGETQYF; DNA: TGTGCCAGCAGCTCCCCCGGGGGAGAGACCCAGTACTTC
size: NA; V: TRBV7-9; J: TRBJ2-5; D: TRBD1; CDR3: CASSASGTGAETQYF; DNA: TGTGCCAGCAGCGCCTCCGGGACAGGGGCAGAGACCCAGTACTTC
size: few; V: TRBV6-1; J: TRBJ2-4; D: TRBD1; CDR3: CASKLGQMKNIQYF; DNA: TGTGCCAGCAAATTGGGACAGATGAAAAACATTCAGTACTTC
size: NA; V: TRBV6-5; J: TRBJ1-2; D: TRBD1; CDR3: CASSNTGGRGYTF; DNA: TGTGCCAGCAGTAACACAGGGGGCCGGGGCTACACCTTC
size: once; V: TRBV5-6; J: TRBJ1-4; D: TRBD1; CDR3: CASTSRQGGYEKLFF; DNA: TGTGCCAGCACTTCCCGACAGGGAGGTTATGAAAAACTGTTTTTT
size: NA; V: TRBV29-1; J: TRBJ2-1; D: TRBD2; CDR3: CSVLGLAGNPYNEQFF; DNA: TGCAGCGTCCTCGGACTAGCGGGGAACCCCTACAATGAGCAGTTCTTC
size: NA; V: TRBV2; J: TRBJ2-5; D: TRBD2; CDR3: CASSEGAGGPIQETQYF; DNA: TGTGCCAGCAGTGAGGGAGCGGGAGGGCCTATACAAGAGACCCAGTACTTC
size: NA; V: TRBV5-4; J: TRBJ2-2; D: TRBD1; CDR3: CASSQQTGETGELFF; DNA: TGTGCCAGCAGCCAACAGACAGGGGAAACCGGGGAGCTGTTTTTT
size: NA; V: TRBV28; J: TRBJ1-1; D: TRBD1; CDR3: CASSPYRGPRRTEAFF; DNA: TGTGCCAGCAGTCCCTACAGGGGCCCCCGGAGGACTGAAGCTTTCTTT
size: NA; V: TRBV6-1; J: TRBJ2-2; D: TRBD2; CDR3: CASSEFGGLAGGLRIF; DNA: TGTGCCAGCAGTGAATTTGGAGGACTAGCGGGAGGGTTACGGATTTTT
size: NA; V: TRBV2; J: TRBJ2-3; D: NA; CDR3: CASTEGLSTDTQYF; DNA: TGTGCCAGCACGGAGGGGTTGAGCACAGATACGCAGTATTTT
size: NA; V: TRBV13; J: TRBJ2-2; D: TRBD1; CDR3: CASSSRDRGITGELFF; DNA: TGTGCCAGCAGCTCCCGGGACAGGGGGATCACCGGGGAGCTGTTTTTT
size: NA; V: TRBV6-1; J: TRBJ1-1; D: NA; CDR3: CASSEGADSEAFF; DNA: TGTGCCAGCAGTGAAGGGGCAGATTCTGAAGCTTTCTTT
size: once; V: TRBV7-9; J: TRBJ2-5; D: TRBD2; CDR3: CASSFVLGGTLLDF; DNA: TGTGCCAGCAGCTTTGTATTGGGGGGGACCCTTTTGGACTTC
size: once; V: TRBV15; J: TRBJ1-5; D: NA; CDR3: CATSVSSPGQPQHF; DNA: TGTGCCACCAGCGTCTCCTCCCCGGGACAGCCCCAGCATTTT
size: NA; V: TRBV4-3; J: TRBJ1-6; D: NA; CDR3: CASSQEEGSPLHF; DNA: TGCGCCAGCAGCCAAGAGGAGGGTTCACCCCTCCACTTT
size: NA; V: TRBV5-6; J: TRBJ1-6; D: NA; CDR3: CASSYGQPGNSPLHF; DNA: TGTGCCAGCAGCTACGGACAGCCTGGAAATTCACCCCTCCACTTT
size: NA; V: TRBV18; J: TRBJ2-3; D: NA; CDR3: CASSPPDTRTDTQYF; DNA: TGTGCCAGCTCACCCCCGGACACACGCACAGATACGCAGTATTTT
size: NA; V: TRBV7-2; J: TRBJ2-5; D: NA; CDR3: CASSVPRVEETQYF; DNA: TGTGCCAGCAGCGTTCCGAGGGTTGAAGAGACCCAGTACTTC
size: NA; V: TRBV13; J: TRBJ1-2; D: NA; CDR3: CASSLWENLGNYGYTF; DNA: TGTGCCAGCAGCTTATGGGAGAACCTAGGGAACTATGGCTACACCTTC
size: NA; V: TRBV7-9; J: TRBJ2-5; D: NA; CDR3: CASSPPEVEGRETQYF; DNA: TGTGCCAGCAGCCCGCCAGAAGTCGAGGGCCGGGAGACCCAGTACTTC
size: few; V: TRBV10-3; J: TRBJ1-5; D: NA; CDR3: CAISQDTTNQPQHF; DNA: TGTGCCATCAGCCAGGACACGACCAATCAGCCCCAGCATTTT
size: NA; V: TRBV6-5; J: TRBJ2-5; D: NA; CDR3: CASSLNAYQETQYF; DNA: TGTGCCAGCAGTTTGAACGCGTACCAAGAGACCCAGTACTTC
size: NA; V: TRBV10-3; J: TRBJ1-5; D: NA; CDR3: CAISESTGTNQPQHF; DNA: TGTGCCATCAGTGAGTCCACGGGAACCAATCAGCCCCAGCATTTT
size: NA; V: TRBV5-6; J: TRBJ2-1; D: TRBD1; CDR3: CASSLGTGLRMMAQFF; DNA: TGTGCCAGCAGCTTGGGGACAGGGTTGAGGATGATGGCGCAGTTCTTC
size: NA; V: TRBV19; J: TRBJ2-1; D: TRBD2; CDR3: CASSILTSGRDNEQFF; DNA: TGTGCCAGTAGTATTTTGACTAGCGGGAGGGACAATGAGCAGTTCTTC
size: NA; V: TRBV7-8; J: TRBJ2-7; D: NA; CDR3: CASSLSVYGGYEQYF; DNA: TGTGCCAGCAGCCTGTCTGTGTACGGCGGCTACGAGCAGTACTTC
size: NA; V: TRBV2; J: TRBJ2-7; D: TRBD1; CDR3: CASRRDRGYEQYF; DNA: TGTGCCAGCCGCCGGGACAGGGGCTACGAGCAGTACTTC
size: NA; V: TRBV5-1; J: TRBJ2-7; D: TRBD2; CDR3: CASSSSGGLPYEQYF; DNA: TGCGCCAGCAGCTCAAGCGGGGGGCTTCCCTACGAGCAGTACTTC
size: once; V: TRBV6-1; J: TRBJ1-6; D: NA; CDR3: CAIPSSGGSPLHF; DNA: TGTGCTATTCCATCCTCGGGGGGTTCACCCCTCCACTTT
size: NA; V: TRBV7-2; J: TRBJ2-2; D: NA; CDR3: CASTLGVGGELFF; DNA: TGTGCCAGCACATTAGGGGTTGGCGGGGAGCTGTTTTTT
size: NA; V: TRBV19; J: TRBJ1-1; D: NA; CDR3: CASSLGANTEAFF; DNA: TGTGCCAGTAGTCTGGGAGCGAACACTGAAGCTTTCTTT
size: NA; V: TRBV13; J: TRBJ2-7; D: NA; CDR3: CASSRPGLRSYEQYF; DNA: TGTGCCAGCAGCCGGCCGGGACTCCGATCCTACGAGCAGTACTTC
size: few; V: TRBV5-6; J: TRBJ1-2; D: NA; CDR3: CASSISNYGYTF; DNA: TGTGCCAGCAGCATCTCTAACTATGGCTACACCTTC
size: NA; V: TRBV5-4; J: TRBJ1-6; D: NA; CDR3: CASSLDRPNSPLHF; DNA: TGTGCCAGCAGCTTGGACAGGCCCAATTCACCCCTCCACTTT
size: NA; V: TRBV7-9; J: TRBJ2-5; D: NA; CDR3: CASSFPVPTGYQETQYF; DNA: TGTGCCAGCAGCTTCCCCGTACCGACAGGATACCAAGAGACCCAGTACTTC
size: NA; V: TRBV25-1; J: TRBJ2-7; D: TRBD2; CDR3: CASSELLAGAYEQYF; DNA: TGTGCCAGCAGTGAACTTCTAGCGGGGGCCTACGAGCAGTACTTC
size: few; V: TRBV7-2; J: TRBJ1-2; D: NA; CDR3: CASSLGGGGLDGYTF; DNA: TGTGCCAGCAGCTTAGGAGGGGGGGGGCTAGATGGCTACACCTTC
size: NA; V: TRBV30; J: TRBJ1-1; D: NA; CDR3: CAWSNRLLAEAFF; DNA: TGTGCCTGGTCAAACAGGTTGTTGGCTGAAGCTTTCTTT
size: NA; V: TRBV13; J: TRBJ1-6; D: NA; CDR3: CASSLSGSRDSPLHF; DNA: TGTGCCAGCAGCTTAAGCGGGTCTCGGGATTCACCCCTCCACTTT
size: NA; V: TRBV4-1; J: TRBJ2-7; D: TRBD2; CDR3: CASSQDLAREGYEQYF; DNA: TGCGCCAGCAGCCAAGATCTTGCGCGGGAGGGCTACGAGCAGTACTTC
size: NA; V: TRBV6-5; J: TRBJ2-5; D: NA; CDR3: CASRRTGIETQYF; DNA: TGTGCCAGCAGACGCACAGGGATAGAGACCCAGTACTTC
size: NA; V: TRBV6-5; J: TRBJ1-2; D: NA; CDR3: CASSYSIGSGNGYTF; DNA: TGTGCCAGCAGTTACTCGATTGGTTCGGGTAATGGCTACACCTTC
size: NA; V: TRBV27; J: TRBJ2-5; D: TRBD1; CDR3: CASRLLGTAQETQYF; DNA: TGTGCCAGCAGGCTGCTGGGGACAGCTCAAGAGACCCAGTACTTC
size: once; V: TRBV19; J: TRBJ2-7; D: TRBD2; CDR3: CASSRLAGGQYEQYF; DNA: TGTGCCAGTAGTCGACTAGCGGGTGGGCAATACGAGCAGTACTTC
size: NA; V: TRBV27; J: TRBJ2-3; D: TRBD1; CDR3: CASSSSYRDRDQTF; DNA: TGTGCCAGCAGTTCCTCCTACCGGGACAGGGATCAAACTTTT
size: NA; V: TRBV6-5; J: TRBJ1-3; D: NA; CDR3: CASSQSLLRNTIYF; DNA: TGTGCCAGCAGCCAAAGCCTTCTTAGAAACACCATATATTTT
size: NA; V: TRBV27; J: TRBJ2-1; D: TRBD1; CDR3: CASKGVGDRADNEQFF; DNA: TGTGCCAGCAAGGGGGTTGGGGACAGGGCGGACAATGAGCAGTTCTTC
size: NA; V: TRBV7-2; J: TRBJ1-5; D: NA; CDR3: CASSRRDQPQHF; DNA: TGTGCCAGCAGCCGAAGAGATCAGCCCCAGCATTTT
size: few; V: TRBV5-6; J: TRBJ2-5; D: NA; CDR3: CASSMGAGTQYF; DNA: TGTGCCAGCAGCATGGGGGCGGGGACCCAGTACTTC